The rows below give T cell receptor beta chains drawn from one sample of a study of cytomegalovirus exposure and HLA in healthy donors. Data came from immunoSEQ multiplex PCR; TCRdb stores just in-frame clones and leaves some out. The sample yields around 190,000 clones, 75% to 80% seen once. Specimen: PBMCs. The receptors here all came from a woman aged 25 to 39 in good health and CMV-seropositive. Each CDR3 is given with its conserved first and last residue. Each record gives: V gene, clone size, J gene, CDR3 protein. Only some rows state a clone size, as once, few, many or a class for expanded clones.

V gene: TRBV28; clone size: once; J gene: TRBJ1-2; CDR3 protein: CASSLGGTDTF
V gene: TRBV5-1; clone size: .; J gene: TRBJ2-3; CDR3 protein: CASSQRQEPSDTQYF
V gene: TRBV9; clone size: .; J gene: TRBJ1-2; CDR3 protein: CASSVGQGYGYTF
V gene: TRBV2; clone size: .; J gene: .; CDR3 protein: CASSESQGKGGGYEQYF
V gene: TRBV19; clone size: .; J gene: TRBJ1-5; CDR3 protein: CASERTGAENNQPQHF
V gene: TRBV7-9; clone size: once; J gene: TRBJ1-4; CDR3 protein: CASSTRGTNEKLFF
V gene: TRBV28; clone size: .; J gene: TRBJ2-7; CDR3 protein: CASSSPGLAGGDYEQYF
V gene: TRBV4-2; clone size: once; J gene: TRBJ2-5; CDR3 protein: CASSQALADAETQYF
V gene: TRBV2; clone size: once; J gene: TRBJ2-7; CDR3 protein: CASSEGAGQEQYF
V gene: TRBV28; clone size: .; J gene: TRBJ1-1; CDR3 protein: CASSLIMRNTEAFF
V gene: TRBV11-3; clone size: .; J gene: TRBJ1-1; CDR3 protein: CASSLEGTNTEAFF
V gene: TRBV28; clone size: .; J gene: TRBJ2-7; CDR3 protein: CASSLQYSPSPQTGGFPYEQYF
V gene: TRBV18; clone size: few; J gene: TRBJ2-7; CDR3 protein: CASSLAGEGYYEQYF
V gene: TRBV28; clone size: .; J gene: TRBJ1-5; CDR3 protein: CASRTGGRYQPQHF
V gene: TRBV27; clone size: .; J gene: TRBJ2-7; CDR3 protein: CASRLGAAGGFYEQYF
V gene: TRBV10-3; clone size: once; J gene: TRBJ1-3; CDR3 protein: CAIKAGQGATGNTIYF
V gene: TRBV7-9; clone size: .; J gene: TRBJ2-5; CDR3 protein: CASSLQYQETQYF
V gene: TRBV5-1; clone size: .; J gene: TRBJ1-1; CDR3 protein: CASSLRQGTNLEAFF
V gene: TRBV2; clone size: .; J gene: TRBJ1-5; CDR3 protein: CASSAGQSKFQHF
V gene: TRBV10-3; clone size: .; J gene: TRBJ2-1; CDR3 protein: CAISFYRGTYNEQFF
V gene: TRBV27; clone size: few; J gene: TRBJ1-4; CDR3 protein: CASSSRANEKLFF
V gene: TRBV7-9; clone size: .; J gene: TRBJ2-1; CDR3 protein: CASSCRDRGRDFGHNEQFF
V gene: TRBV13; clone size: .; J gene: TRBJ1-2; CDR3 protein: CASSLGQGINYGYTF
V gene: TRBV7-8; clone size: .; J gene: .; CDR3 protein: CASSSFDSNYEQYF
V gene: TRBV19; clone size: few; J gene: TRBJ2-2; CDR3 protein: CASSTKPGLALMNTGELFF
V gene: TRBV2; clone size: .; J gene: TRBJ1-6; CDR3 protein: CASSVAAGRTSPLHF
V gene: TRBV2; clone size: .; J gene: TRBJ2-7; CDR3 protein: CASVVGGTTYEQYF
V gene: TRBV30; clone size: once; J gene: TRBJ2-1; CDR3 protein: CAWARGVNNEQFF
V gene: TRBV5-1; clone size: .; J gene: TRBJ1-2; CDR3 protein: CASSLALSYGYTF
V gene: TRBV6-1; clone size: .; J gene: TRBJ2-2; CDR3 protein: CASRPGQGAGELFF
V gene: TRBV29-1; clone size: .; J gene: TRBJ2-3; CDR3 protein: CSVSFRQGGADTQYF
V gene: TRBV5-6; clone size: .; J gene: TRBJ2-5; CDR3 protein: CASSLIDQETQYF
V gene: TRBV9; clone size: .; J gene: TRBJ1-1; CDR3 protein: CASSVDRLRVAEAFF
V gene: TRBV6-4; clone size: .; J gene: TRBJ2-1; CDR3 protein: CASSEEAGYNEQFF
V gene: TRBV6-5; clone size: .; J gene: TRBJ2-7; CDR3 protein: CASNRGDAGTYEQYF
V gene: TRBV19; clone size: .; J gene: TRBJ2-7; CDR3 protein: CASSIMYPSGSHEQYF
V gene: TRBV18; clone size: .; J gene: TRBJ2-1; CDR3 protein: CASSPELGPPNEQFF
V gene: TRBV7-2; clone size: .; J gene: TRBJ2-7; CDR3 protein: CASSLGHFLKEQYF
V gene: TRBV29-1; clone size: .; J gene: TRBJ2-1; CDR3 protein: CSAGGRPINEQFF
V gene: TRBV2; clone size: .; J gene: TRBJ2-5; CDR3 protein: CASSGPLGGQETQYF
V gene: TRBV2; clone size: few; J gene: TRBJ1-2; CDR3 protein: CASSEIGLIYGYTF
V gene: TRBV9; clone size: .; J gene: TRBJ2-1; CDR3 protein: CASSPNGSGEQFF
V gene: TRBV5-1; clone size: .; J gene: TRBJ2-6; CDR3 protein: CASSRQQGPGANGLTF
V gene: TRBV7-2; clone size: .; J gene: TRBJ1-6; CDR3 protein: CASSGGTGDSPLHF
V gene: TRBV28; clone size: few; J gene: TRBJ2-1; CDR3 protein: CASGGGRGKSSYNEQFF